This TCR beta chain came from a study of tumor-infiltrating lymphocytes in localized non-small cell lung cancer. Overall study context: Each patient gave resected tumor and non-adjacent uninvolved lung tissue.

CDR1 MNHNS and CDR2 SASEGT come from the germline V gene. With V trimmed by 9 bases and J by 2 bases, 10 bases remained unmatched. The CDR3 loop spans 15 amino acids. The table came from immunoSEQ multiplex PCR; TCRdb's copy has only in-frame clones and leaves some out. The table includes 9,500 to 15,000 clones, approximately 90% detected once. The rearrangement links TRBV6-1 to TRBJ2-3; 8 bases fit TRBD2. The sample consisted of lung tumor tissue. The receptor was derived from a human donor with non-small cell lung cancer. The CDR3: CARVGAGGITDTQYF. CDR3 sequence (DNA): TGTGCCAGGGTAGGGGCGGGAGGTATCACAGATACGCAGTATTTT.